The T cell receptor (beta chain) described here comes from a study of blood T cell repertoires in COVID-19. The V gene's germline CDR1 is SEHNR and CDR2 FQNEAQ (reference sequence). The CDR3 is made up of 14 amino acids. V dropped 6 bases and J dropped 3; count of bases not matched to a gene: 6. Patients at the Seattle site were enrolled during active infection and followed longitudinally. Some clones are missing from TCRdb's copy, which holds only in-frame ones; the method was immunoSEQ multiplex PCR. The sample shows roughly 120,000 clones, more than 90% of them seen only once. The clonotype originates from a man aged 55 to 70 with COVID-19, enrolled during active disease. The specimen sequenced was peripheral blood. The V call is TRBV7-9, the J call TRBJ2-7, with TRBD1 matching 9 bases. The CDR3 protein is CASSLPGQGYEQYF. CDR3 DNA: TGTGCCAGCAGTTTGCCGGGACAGGGCTACGAGCAGTACTTC.